This passage covers 31 T cell receptor beta chains from one sample sequenced in a study of blood T cell repertoires in COVID-19. Assay used: immunoSEQ multiplex PCR; TCRdb lists only in-frame clones, some missing. The sample carries under 300,000 clones, approximately 84% recorded once. Sequencing used peripheral blood. These receptors all come from a human donor with COVID-19, enrolled during active disease. The donor label of this sample is uncertain.

The CDR3 reads CASSLSVAGAPFYNEQFF. CDR3 DNA sequence: TGTGCCAGCAGTTTATCGGTGGCAGGGGCCCCGTTCTACAATGAGCAGTTCTTC. The V call is TRBV27, the J call TRBJ2-1; D may be TRBD1 (6 bases). The CDR3 totals 18 residues. Trimming pared 0 bases from V and 3 bases from J, leaving 18 bases between. Germline CDR1 MNHEY, CDR2 SMNVEV (reference sequence).

The genes are TRBV6-1 and TRBJ1-2; D not certain. Germline V gives CDR1 MNHNS, CDR2 SASEGT. V lost 3 bases, J lost 1 base, and 6 bases lay in between. The length of the CDR3 is 13 residues. The CDR3 sequence: CASSEAVNYGYTF. In DNA form, the CDR3 reads TGTGCCAGCAGTGAGGCCGTTAACTATGGCTACACCTTC.

This chain joins TRBV2 and TRBJ2-1, with 9 bases fitting TRBD2. The germline gives CDR1 SNHLY, CDR2 FYNNEI. The ends lost 3 bases at V and 7 bases at J; junction bases unmatched: 7. This CDR3 is 15 amino acids long. CDR3 region: CASSDRAGGRNEQFF. DNA for the CDR3: TGTGCCAGCAGTGATAGGGCGGGAGGGAGGAATGAGCAGTTCTTC. Using reference TRBV2 and TRBJ2-1 for the parts outside the CDR3, the full variable domain is EPEVTQTPSHQVTQMGQEVILRCVPISNHLYFYWYRQILGQKVEFLVSFYNNEISEKSEIFDDQFSVERPDGSNFTLKIRSTKLEDSAMYFCASSDRAGGRNEQFFGPGTRLTVL.

J is TRBJ2-1 and V is TRBV28, with D possibly matching TRBD1 (5 bases). Germline CDR1 reads MDHEN; CDR2 reads SYDVKM. Trimming took 10 bases from V and 2 from J, leaving 18 bases between them. The CDR3 covers 15 residues. The CDR3: CATKGSLGPYNEQFF. The CDR3 DNA sequence: TGTGCCACCAAGGGATCTTTGGGGCCCTACAATGAGCAGTTCTTC. The full variable domain, its missing parts supplied by reference TRBV28 and TRBJ2-1, is DVKVTQSSRYLVKRTGEKVFLECVQDMDHENMFWYRQDPGLGLRLIYFSYDVKMKEKGDIPEGYSVSREKKERFSLILESASTNQTSMYLCATKGSLGPYNEQFFGPGTRLTVL.

The chain links TRBV5-4 to TRBJ2-5; TRBD2 might be the D (6 bases). This CDR3 comprises 14 residues. V was shortened by 4 bases and J by 1 base, with 11 bases between the two germline ends. CDR1 is SGHNT, CDR2 YYREEE, per germline (reference sequence). DNA of the CDR3: TGTGCCAGCAGCGTCCCGGGACTCCAAGAGACCCAGTACTTC. It specifies CASSVPGLQETQYF.

The chain recombines TRBV5-1 with TRBJ2-3, with TRBD2 matching 10 bases. Germline loops: CDR1 SGHRS, CDR2 YFSETQ. The CDR3 runs 17 residues. The J segment lost 3 bases and the V segment lost 0 bases, leaving 7 bases of the junction unmatched. This CDR3 reads CASSLEPGLAFTDTQYF. The CDR3 DNA sequence: TGCGCCAGCAGCTTGGAGCCGGGACTAGCGTTTACAGATACGCAGTATTTT.

This chain connects TRBV19 to TRBJ1-1; 7 positions match TRBD1. V lost 5 bases and J lost 5; bases outside the gene matches: 5. This CDR3 is 13 amino acids long. The germline CDR1 and CDR2 sequences are LNHDA and SQIVND (reference sequence). CDR3 protein: CASSFLRGTEAFF. In nucleotides, the CDR3 is TGTGCCAGTAGTTTCCTCAGGGGGACTGAAGCTTTCTTT.

The chain recombines TRBV3-1 (or the pseudogene TRBV3-2) with TRBJ1-5, with TRBD1 matching over 10 bases. V shed 1 base, J shed 5 bases, and the junction held 5 bases outside the gene matches. The CDR3 sequence is 16 residues long. Per the germline V gene, CDR1 is LGHDT and CDR2 is YNNKEL (reference sequence). The CDR3 DNA is TGTGCCAGCAGCCAAGGGGGACAGGGGCCGTATCAGCCCCAGCATTTT. Its translation: CASSQGGQGPYQPQHF.

This clone came up once. V and J are TRBV30 and TRBJ2-2; TRBD1 agrees at 7 bases. The CDR3 extends over 14 amino acids. Germline values: CDR1 GTSNPN, CDR2 SVGIG (reference sequence). The V segment lost 4 bases and the J segment 1 base; nucleotides outside the gene matches: 3. CDR3 amino acids: CAWTRQGNTGELFF. CDR3 nucleotide sequence: TGTGCCTGGACACGACAGGGGAACACCGGGGAGCTGTTTTTT.

The chain has TRBV4-1 and TRBJ2-5; a weak D match, TRBD1 (5 bases). The CDR3 contains 15 residues. The germline gives CDR1 MGHRA, CDR2 YSYEKL. V lost 5 bases, J lost 0 bases, and 13 bases lay in between. For the CDR3, the DNA is TGCGCCAGCAGCTCTGACAGTACGTACCAAGAGACCCAGTACTTC. Amino acid sequence: CASSSDSTYQETQYF.

The rearrangement links TRBV14 to TRBJ2-2, with 12 bases aligning to TRBD2. From germline, CDR1 is SGHDN and CDR2 FVKESK. The CDR3 spans 17 residues. The V gene end was trimmed by 4 bases and the J gene end by 6 bases; junction bases not matched to a gene: 9. The CDR3 here is CASSPLSSSGRAGELFF. The CDR3 DNA reads TGTGCCAGCAGCCCCCTCTCTTCTAGCGGGAGGGCCGGGGAGCTGTTTTTT.

This chain uses TRBV7-9 with TRBJ1-2, with a tentative D call TRBD1 (6 bases). Germline V gene lookup returns CDR1 SEHNR and CDR2 FQNEAQ (reference sequence). This CDR3 region has 16 residues. The V and J ends lost 5 bases and 7 bases respectively, with 23 bases between them. CDR3 sequence reads: CASSHTGKLSGVGYTF. The CDR3 coding sequence is TGTGCCAGCAGCCATACAGGGAAGTTATCCGGTGTTGGCTACACCTTC.

This clone was detected only once. The chain has TRBV30 and TRBJ2-7; D not certain. Germline assignment: CDR1 GTSNPN and CDR2 SVGIG (reference sequence). The CDR3 loop spans 11 amino acids. V dropped 5 bases and J dropped 6 bases, with 11 bases sitting between them. The CDR3 sequence is CAWSGGSEQYF. The CDR3 coding sequence is TGTGCCTGGTCGGGTGGAAGCGAGCAGTACTTC.

The chain links TRBV6-5 to TRBJ2-1, with 10 bases that match TRBD2. CDR1 MNHEY and CDR2 SVGAGI come from the germline V gene. CDR3 size: 15 residues. With V trimmed by 2 bases and J by 13 bases, 11 bases remained unmatched. CDR3 sequence (DNA): TGTGCCAGCAGTTACGTACAAAGCGGGAGGGCAGGTCAGTTCTTC. Translated, it gives CASSYVQSGRAGQFF.

For the CDR3, the DNA is TGTGCCACCGACGGACAGGGGTTCTACGAGCAGTACTTC. Translated: CATDGQGFYEQYF. V gene TRBV28 combines with J gene TRBJ2-7; 9 bases match TRBD1. Looked up from germline, CDR1 is MDHEN and CDR2 is SYDVKM. The CDR3 runs 13 residues. V lost 10 bases, J lost 3 bases, and 7 bases stayed unmatched.

The rearrangement uses TRBV5-5 and TRBJ2-2, with 7 bases that match TRBD2. Germline V gene lookup returns CDR1 SGHKS and CDR2 YYEKEE (reference sequence). CDR3 length: 15 amino acids. Trimming at V came to 4 bases and at J to 5 bases, leaving 8 bases not matched to a gene. The CDR3 spells CASSTPRGDTGELFF. CDR3 DNA: TGTGCCAGCAGCACGCCCCGGGGGGATACCGGGGAGCTGTTTTTT. The entire variable domain, with the rest obtained from reference TRBV5-5 and TRBJ2-2, is as follows: DAGVTQSPTHLIKTRGQQVTLRCSPISGHKSVSWYQQVLGQGPQFIFQYYEKEERGRGNFPDRFSARQFPNYSSELNVNALLLGDSALYLCASSTPRGDTGELFFGEGSRLTVL.

V gene TRBV24-1 combines with J gene TRBJ1-2; D gene uncertain. The CDR3 covers 14 residues. Germline-derived CDR1 and CDR2 are KGHDR and SFDVKD. The ends were cut back, 4 bases at V and 4 bases at J, with 12 bases in the middle. CDR3 nucleotides: TGTGCCACCAGTGACCCCAGTTCTCTCTATGGCTACACCTTC. It specifies CATSDPSSLYGYTF.

The gene calls are TRBV2 and TRBJ2-5, with 7 bases lining up with TRBD2. The CDR3 contains 13 residues. Germline loops: CDR1 SNHLY, CDR2 FYNNEI. Unmatched junction bases numbered 4, after V lost 7 bases and J lost 2 bases. The CDR3 coding sequence is TGTGCCAGCATCCTAGCGGTTCAAGAGACCCAGTACTTC. Translating it yields CASILAVQETQYF.

The chain links TRBV5-1 to TRBJ1-4; D is ambiguous. This CDR3 contains 14 residues. Germline lookup yields CDR1 SGHRS and CDR2 YFSETQ. V gave up 4 bases and J gave up 0 bases, with 7 bases separating them. The CDR3 region is CASSQDATNEKLFF. The CDR3 DNA reads TGCGCCAGCAGCCAGGATGCAACTAATGAAAAACTGTTTTTT.

This chain connects TRBV28 to TRBJ2-1, with 10 bases identical to TRBD1. The ends lost 3 bases at V and 13 bases at J; junction bases unmatched: 9. Germline loops: CDR1 MDHEN, CDR2 SYDVKM. CDR3 length: 14 amino acids. CDR3 loop: CASSFLRQGAKQFF. CDR3 in DNA: TGTGCCAGCAGTTTTCTGCGACAGGGGGCAAAACAGTTCTTC.

The V call is TRBV7-3, the J call TRBJ1-6; 7 bases match TRBD1. V lost 5 bases and J lost 7; bases outside the gene matches: 5. Germline V CDR1 and CDR2: SGHTA, FQGTGA. The CDR3 contains 14 residues. As DNA, the CDR3 is TGTGCCAGCAGCATCGACAGGGTGAATTCACCCCTCCACTTT. Its translation: CASSIDRVNSPLHF. Variable domain in full (rest from reference TRBV7-3 and TRBJ1-6): GAGVSQTPSNKVTEKGKYVELRCDPISGHTALYWYRQSLGQGPEFLIYFQGTGAADDSGLPNDRFFAVRPEGSVSTLKIQRTERGDSAVYLCASSIDRVNSPLHFGNGTRLTVT.

The chain uses TRBV29-1 and TRBJ2-7; 10 bases map to TRBD1. Per germline, CDR1 SQVTM and CDR2 ANQGSEA. The CDR3 runs to 14 residues. V trimming: 7 bases; J trimming: 0 bases; junction bases outside the gene matches: 6. CDR3: CSGRTGGNSYEQYF. The DNA for the CDR3 is TGCAGCGGCCGGACAGGGGGTAACTCCTACGAGCAGTACTTC.

A single count supports this clone. The V gene is TRBV5-1, the J gene TRBJ1-1; no firm D call. V was cut by 0 bases and J by 3 bases, with 12 bases left in between. The length of the CDR3 is 15 residues. CDR1 and CDR2 (germline): SGHRS, YFSETQ. The CDR3 nucleotides read TGCGCCAGCAGCTTGGGATCCGGCGGCGACACTGAAGCTTTCTTT. Its protein product is CASSLGSGGDTEAFF.

The chain is built from TRBV20-1 and TRBJ2-1; 9 bases agree with TRBD2. Trimming at V came to 3 bases and at J to 5 bases, leaving 11 bases not matched to a gene. The CDR3 has 16 amino acids. CDR1 and CDR2 from the germline V gene are DFQATT and SNEGSKA (reference sequence). CDR3 sequence: CSASSAGTSPNNEQFF. The CDR3, as DNA: TGCAGTGCTAGTTCGGCCGGGACTAGCCCCAACAATGAGCAGTTCTTC.

This rearrangement joins TRBV29-1 to TRBJ1-2, with 9 bases fitting TRBD1. CDR3 length equals 15 residues. The junction had 6 bases not matched to a gene; V was cut back by 4 bases and J by 0 bases. Germline assignment: CDR1 SQVTM and CDR2 ANQGSEA. CDR3 residues: CSVAGQGQANYGYTF. CDR3 nucleotide sequence: TGCAGCGTTGCGGGACAGGGCCAAGCTAACTATGGCTACACCTTC.

This clone was detected once. Other DNA sequences in the same sample also yield this CDR3. The rearrangement links TRBV6-4 to TRBJ2-5; TRBD1 aligns across 7 bases. This CDR3 contains 13 residues. CDR1 and CDR2 (germline): MRHNA, SNTAGT. Losses at the gene ends were 5 bases for V and 1 base for J; bases not matched to a gene: 1. The CDR3 sequence is CASSRDSQETQYF. CDR3 in DNA: TGTGCCAGCAGTAGGGACAGCCAAGAGACCCAGTACTTC.

The chain has TRBV24-1 and TRBJ2-1; 8 nucleotides line up with TRBD2. From germline, CDR1 is KGHDR and CDR2 SFDVKD. V gave up 3 bases and J gave up 6 bases; unmatched junction bases: 6. The CDR3 sequence is 15 residues long. This CDR3 reads CATSDPGLDINEQFF. In nucleotides, the CDR3 is TGTGCCACCAGTGATCCGGGACTAGATATCAATGAGCAGTTCTTC.

There are many counts of this clone. V and J are TRBV19 and TRBJ2-2, with D maybe TRBD1 (8 bases). From germline, CDR1 is LNHDA and CDR2 SQIVND (reference sequence). The CDR3 length is 16 residues. Between the trimmed V and J ends, which lost 11 bases and 5 bases, there was a span of 24 bases. The CDR3 nucleotides read TGTGCCCGCCGAAGGGGGGGGCAGGGGGCTACCGGGGAGCTGTTTTTT. Translating gives CARRRGGQGATGELFF.

This chain connects TRBV7-9 to TRBJ1-6; D remains ambiguous. V was shortened by 4 bases and J by 7 bases, with 11 bases between the two germline ends. Germline V gene data show CDR1 as SEHNR and CDR2 as FQNEAQ (reference sequence). The CDR3 spans 14 residues. The CDR3 reads CASSYDITNSPLHF. CDR3 bases: TGTGCCAGCAGCTACGACATCACGAATTCACCCCTCCACTTT.

The chain combines TRBV29-1 with TRBJ2-1, with a weak D call TRBD1 (6 bases). The CDR3 extends over 13 amino acids. The germline V gene encodes CDR1 SQVTM and CDR2 ANQGSEA. Trimming shortened V by 7 bases and J by 7 bases, and 17 bases separated the two germline ends. The CDR3 region has the DNA TGCAGCGCCCTAGGTAAAGGGGGTAATGAGCAGTTCTTC. It yields the protein CSALGKGGNEQFF.

This chain links TRBV7-9 with TRBJ2-1; 7 bases match TRBD2. Unmatched junction bases numbered 6, after V lost 0 bases and J lost 10 bases. Per the germline V gene, CDR1 is SEHNR and CDR2 is FQNEAQ (reference sequence). CDR3 size: 14 residues. CDR3 in amino acids: CASSLATSAKEQFF. CDR3 nucleotides: TGTGCCAGCAGCTTAGCTACTAGCGCCAAGGAGCAGTTCTTC.